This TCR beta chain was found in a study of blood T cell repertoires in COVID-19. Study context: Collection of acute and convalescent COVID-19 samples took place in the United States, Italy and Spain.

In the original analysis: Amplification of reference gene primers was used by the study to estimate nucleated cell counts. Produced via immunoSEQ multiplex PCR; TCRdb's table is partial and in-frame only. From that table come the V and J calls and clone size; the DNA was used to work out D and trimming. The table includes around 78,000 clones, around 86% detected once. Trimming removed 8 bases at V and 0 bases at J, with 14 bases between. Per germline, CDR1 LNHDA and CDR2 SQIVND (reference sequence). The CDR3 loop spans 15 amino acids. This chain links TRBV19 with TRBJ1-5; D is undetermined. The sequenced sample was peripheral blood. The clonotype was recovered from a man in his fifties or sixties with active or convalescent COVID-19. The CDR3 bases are TGTGCCAGTGACAATCCAGGCTATAGCAATCAGCCCCAGCATTTT. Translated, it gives CASDNPGYSNQPQHF.